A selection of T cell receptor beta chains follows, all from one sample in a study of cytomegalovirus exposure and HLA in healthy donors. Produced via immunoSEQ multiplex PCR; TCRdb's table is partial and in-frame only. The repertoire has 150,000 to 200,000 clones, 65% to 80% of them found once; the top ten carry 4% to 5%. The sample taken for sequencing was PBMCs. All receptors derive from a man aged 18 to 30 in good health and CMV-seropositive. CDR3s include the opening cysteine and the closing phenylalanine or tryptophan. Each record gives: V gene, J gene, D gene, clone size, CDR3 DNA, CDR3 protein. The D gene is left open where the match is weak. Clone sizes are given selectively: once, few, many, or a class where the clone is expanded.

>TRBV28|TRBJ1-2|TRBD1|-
TGTGCCAGCAGTACCCCGGACAGGGTGGGCTACACCTTC
CASSTPDRVGYTF
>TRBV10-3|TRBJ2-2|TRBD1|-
TGTGCCATCAGTGAGGATGACAGGGGCACCGGGGAGCTGTTTTTT
CAISEDDRGTGELFF
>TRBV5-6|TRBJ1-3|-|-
TGTGCCAGCAGCCTAGGGACTTCTCCTGGAAACACCATATATTTT
CASSLGTSPGNTIYF
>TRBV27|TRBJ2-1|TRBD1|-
TGTGCCAGCTTCGGATCCCGACAGGGCCTTGGCAATGAGCAGTTCTTC
CASFGSRQGLGNEQFF
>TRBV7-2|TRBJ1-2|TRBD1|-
TGTGCCAGCAGCTTAGCGAGGACAGGGAGTCGCTACACCTTC
CASSLARTGSRYTF
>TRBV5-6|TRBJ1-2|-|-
TGTGCCAGCAGCTTCGTAGAGAACTATGGCTACACCTTC
CASSFVENYGYTF
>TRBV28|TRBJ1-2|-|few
TGTGCCAGCAGTAAGGGACTCTCCGACTATGGCTACACCTTC
CASSKGLSDYGYTF
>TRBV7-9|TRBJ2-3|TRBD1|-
TGTGCCAGCAGCTTAGGGACAGGCATCACAGATACGCAGTATTTT
CASSLGTGITDTQYF
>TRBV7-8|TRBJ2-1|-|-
TGTGCCAGCAGCTTAGCGCAGACAGAACGTCGCAATGAGCAGTTCTTC
CASSLAQTERRNEQFF
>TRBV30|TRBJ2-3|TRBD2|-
TGTGCCTGGAGCGCTGGGCTAGCGGAGACAGATACGCAGTATTTT
CAWSAGLAETDTQYF
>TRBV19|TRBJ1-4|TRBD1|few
TGTGCCAGTAGTATAAGGAAAATCGACAGGGGGCGTTTTGGCGATGAAAAACTGTTTTTT
CASSIRKIDRGRFGDEKLFF
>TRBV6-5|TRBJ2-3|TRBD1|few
TGTGCCAGCAGTCCGACAGGGTCAGATACGCAGTATTTT
CASSPTGSDTQYF
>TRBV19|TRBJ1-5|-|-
TGTGCCAGTAGTATAAAGGGAGGGAATCAGCCCCAGCATTTT
CASSIKGGNQPQHF
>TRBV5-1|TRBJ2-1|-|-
TGCGCCAGCAGCTTCCTCCCCCCCGGGAGCTCCTACAATGAGCAGTTCTTC
CASSFLPPGSSYNEQFF
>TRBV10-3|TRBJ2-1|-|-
TGTGCCATCAGTGAAGACAGCTCCTACAATGAGCAGTTCTTC
CAISEDSSYNEQFF
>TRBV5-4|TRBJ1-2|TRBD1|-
TGTGCCAGCAGCTCCGACAGGGCAATCCAGCACTACACCTTC
CASSSDRAIQHYTF
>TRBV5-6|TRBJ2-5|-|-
TGTGCCAGCAGCTTCGGCAGGGTCATGAATGGGGAGACCCAGTACTTC
CASSFGRVMNGETQYF